Shown below are 10 T cell receptor beta chains from a single sample sequenced in a study of T cell repertoires in cytomegalovirus infection. TCRdb independently ran MiXCR on the reads; one entry per CDR3 protein. The profile shows some 800,000 distinct CDR3 sequences, about 31% of them singletons. Their specific antigens are unknown. The sequenced sample was cultured CD8+ T cells from PBMCs, obtained from culture after CMV antigen stimulation. Every receptor here comes from a human donor in good health (CMV status not recorded). Some clones in this sample may be carry-over from other donors' samples.

The chain links TRBV10-3 to TRBJ2-6, with D maybe TRBD1 (5 bases). The CDR3 is 19 amino acids. Germline V CDR1 and CDR2: ENHRY, SYGVKD. Trimming took off 6 bases at V and 2 bases at J, with 23 bases between the two ends. The CDR3 protein is CAISEFLGERTPGANVLTF. CDR3 sequence (DNA): TGTGCCATCAGCGAATTTCTGGGCGAGAGGACACCTGGGGCCAACGTCCTGACTTTC.

The chain is built from TRBV2 and TRBJ1-1; D unclear. CDR3 length: 12 amino acids. The V end was cut by 3 bases, the J end by 5 bases, with 7 bases between. Germline values: CDR1 SNHLY, CDR2 FYNNEI. The CDR3 spells CASSESTTEAFF. For the CDR3, the DNA is TGTGCCAGCAGTGAGAGTACGACTGAAGCTTTCTTT.

The chain couples TRBV5-4 to TRBJ2-5; 8 nucleotides align to TRBD1. Germline loops: CDR1 SGHNT, CDR2 YYREEE (reference sequence). V dropped 2 bases and J dropped 4; count of bases not matched to a gene: 7. This CDR3 contains 15 residues. The CDR3 bases are TGTGCCAGCAGCTTAAGTCAGGGGGCGGCAGAGACCCAGTACTTC. This translates into CASSLSQGAAETQYF.

This clonotype was detected ten times or more. V is TRBV7-6 and J is TRBJ2-3; 7 bases align to TRBD1. This CDR3 region has 18 residues. CDR1 and CDR2 (germline): SGHVS, FNYEAQ. V lost 5 bases to trimming and J lost 2 bases; unmatched junction nucleotides: 16. CDR3 in DNA: TGTGCCAGCAGCCATGGCCGGGACAGTGGACCTTACACAGATACGCAGTATTTT. It translates to CASSHGRDSGPYTDTQYF.

This clonotype was detected only a few times. The chain is built from TRBV6-1 and TRBJ2-1; 12 bases map to TRBD1. From germline, CDR1 is MNHNS and CDR2 SASEGT. The CDR3 covers 15 residues. V was clipped by 5 bases and J by 15 bases; unmatched bases: 14. Here the CDR3 reads CASSYIPGQGAWLFF. As DNA, the CDR3 is TGTGCCAGCAGTTACATACCGGGACAGGGGGCATGGTTGTTCTTC.

Note on this clonotype: With a much larger clone just one base away, this may be a read error. The chain joins TRBV7-2 to TRBJ1-1; TRBD1 might be the D (5 bases). The CDR3 covers 16 residues. Germline loops: CDR1 SGHTA, CDR2 FQGNSA. CDR3 loop: CANSLKFWGQDTEAFF. In DNA form, the CDR3 reads TGTGCCAACAGCTTAAAGTTCTGGGGCCAGGACACTGAAGCTTTCTTT.

This clonotype was counted at least ten times. The chain carries TRBV7-8 and TRBJ1-5; tentative D call: TRBD1 (5 bases). The CDR3 length is 14 residues. The V and J ends lost 5 bases and 3 bases respectively, with 11 bases between them. Germline loops: CDR1 SGHVS, CDR2 FQNEAQ. The CDR3 protein is CASSDRDYNQPQHF. CDR3 in DNA: TGTGCCAGCAGCGACCGGGACTACAATCAGCCCCAGCATTTT.

In its sample, this clonotype ranks as medium-sized (0.01 to 0.1%). The chain links TRBV7-9 to TRBJ1-1; D remains ambiguous. Germline lookup yields CDR1 SEHNR and CDR2 FQNEAQ (reference sequence). CDR3 length equals 19 residues. V was clipped by 2 bases and J by 0 bases, with 22 bases between them. CDR3: CASSLFIGSNPYMNTEAFF. The DNA for the CDR3 is TGTGCCAGCAGCTTATTTATCGGGTCGAATCCATACATGAACACTGAAGCTTTCTTT. Filled out from reference TRBV7-9 and TRBJ1-1, the complete variable domain reads DTGVSQNPRHKITKRGQNVTFRCDPISEHNRLYWYRQTLGQGPEFLTYFQNEAQLEKSRLLSDRFSAERPKGSFSTLEIQRTEQGDSAMYLCASSLFIGSNPYMNTEAFFGQGTRLTVV.

A few counts support this clonotype. The chain employs TRBV4-1 and TRBJ2-1; 9 bases are shared with TRBD2. The V and J ends lost 6 bases and 7 bases, in that order; junction bases with no gene match: 10. The CDR3 runs 15 residues. The germline V gene encodes CDR1 MGHRA and CDR2 YSYEKL. Here the CDR3 DNA reads TGCGCCAGCAGTGTAGGACTAGCGACTGGTAATGAGCAGTTCTTC. This codes for CASSVGLATGNEQFF.

The chain links TRBV29-1 to TRBJ2-1, with D maybe TRBD1 (6 bases). The CDR3 totals 12 residues. Between the trimmed V and J ends, which lost 6 bases and 6 bases, there was a span of 12 bases. CDR1 and CDR2 (germline): SQVTM, ANQGSEA. CDR3 region: CSVLLRGNEQFF. CDR3 nucleotide sequence: TGCAGCGTGCTACTCAGGGGCAATGAGCAGTTCTTC.